This T cell receptor beta chain is from a study of blood T cell repertoires in COVID-19 (dated by TCRdb to about 2020). The study in broad terms: The collaborator samples originated in the United States, Italy and Spain and spanned the acute and convalescent phases of COVID-19. A de-identified subject ID, COVID-19 status, age in years and sex were almost always included in the sample metadata. Where available, HLA class I and class II types were obtained from metadata supplied by the sample provider rather than from assay-based typing. Samples came from the ongoing ImmuneRACE study (first 160 participants) plus 1,254 subjects from 6 global collaborators. The prospective study material was composed of cDNA or gDNA derived from T cells, B-cell-depleted T cells, or PBMCs. The repertoires were made available in a free public database intended to serve as a resource for research on the immune response to SARS-CoV-2. Subjects who had been exposed to COVID-19, were actively infected with it, or had recovered from it provided the deeply sampled blood TCRbeta repertoires that made up the dataset. Study-level results and caveats: The amount of clinical and demographic metadata varied by source and participant and was provided uncurated.

The immunoSEQ Assay, a bias-controlled multiplex PCR, was used to amplify TCRbeta CDR3 regions from genomic DNA. Turning to the authors' computational methods: The number of nucleated cells in each sample was estimated from the amplification of reference gene primers within the assay. To quantify the absolute abundance of each unique TCRbeta CDR3 rearrangement, sequence reads were collapsed and filtered. For each sample, productive Simpson clonality was calculated as the square root of Simpson's diversity index over productive rearrangements. TCRdb carries this immuneACCESS record with in-frame sequences only. Its versions omit some clonotypes, under half of them owing to an unresolved V gene in the studies checked, with the rest unexplained. Clone size and the V and J calls come from that table; the DNA yielded D and trimming. Here the sample has around 700,000 clones; 85% to 90% occur a single time. Approximately 0.25% of the sample belongs to the ten largest clones.

Each collaborating institution followed its own protocols to collect whole blood in K2EDTA tubes. For TCRbeta analysis, collaborator samples were shipped as frozen whole blood, as isolated PBMCs, or as DNA extracted from either sample type. Remarks on this clone: This receptor's antigen is unknown. The sample holds no much larger clone one base away, and base qualities are not on file.

This receptor was obtained from a woman aged 18 to 35 with acute or convalescent COVID-19. Sequenced: peripheral blood.

DNA sequence: TGCGCCAGCAGCCAAGGACCCGGGACAGGGCGGAACGAGCAGTACTTC. Its amino acids are CASSQGPGTGRNEQYF. The rearrangement combines TRBV4-1 with TRBJ2-7; a stretch of 9 junction bases matches TRBD1. Including cysteine and phenylalanine, the CDR3 has 16 amino acids. Only CDR3 DNA remains: 48 bases, in frame from the first base. For CDR1 and CDR2, the germline V gene lists MGHRA and YSYEKL. Trimmed from V: 1 base; trimmed from J: 5 bases; junction bases lacking a gene match: 9.